This T cell receptor (beta chain) comes out of a study of Graves' ophthalmopathy and Graves' hyperthyroidism. Note on this clonotype: This may come from a read error, since a much larger clone is one base off.

V lost 0 bases and J 2 bases, leaving 8 bases between the germline ends. CDR1 and CDR2 (germline): LNHNV, YYDKDF (reference sequence). The CDR3 length is 14 residues. Excluded: other autoimmune disease, uncontrolled infection, pregnancy or lactation. The diagnosis combined clinical symptoms, thyroxine, TRAb, thyroid ultrasound and orbital computed tomography scans. As the starting material, roughly 9.8 ml of fresh peripheral blood yielded the PBMCs. RNA transcripts provided the template for amplifying TCR beta CDR3 regions. First-round RT-PCR employed HTBI primers, with a second-round multiplex PCR after it. Each CDR3 protein is one row after TCRdb ran MiXCR on the multiplex PCR reads. The data show hundreds of thousands of distinct CDR3 sequences, with around 21% seen just once and around 3% held by the top ten.

The chain uses TRBV15 and TRBJ2-7; possibly TRBD2 for D (6 bases). The TCR comes from a woman under 30 with stable Graves' hyperthyroidism. The source material was peripheral blood. The CDR3 region has the DNA TGTGCCACCAGCAGAGAGGAGGGCCCCTACGAGCAGTACTTC. It codes for CATSREEGPYEQYF.